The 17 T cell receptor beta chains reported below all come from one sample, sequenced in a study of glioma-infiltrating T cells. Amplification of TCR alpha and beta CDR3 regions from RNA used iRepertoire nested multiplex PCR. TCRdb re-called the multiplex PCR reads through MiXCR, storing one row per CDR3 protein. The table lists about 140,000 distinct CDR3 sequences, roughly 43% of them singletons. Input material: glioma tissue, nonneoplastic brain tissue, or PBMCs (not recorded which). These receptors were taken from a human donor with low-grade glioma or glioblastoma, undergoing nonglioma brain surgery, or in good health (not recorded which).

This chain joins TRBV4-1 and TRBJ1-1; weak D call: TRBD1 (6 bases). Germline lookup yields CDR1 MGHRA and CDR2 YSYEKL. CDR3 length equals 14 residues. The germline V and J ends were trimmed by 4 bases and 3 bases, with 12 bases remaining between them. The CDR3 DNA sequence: TGCGCCAGCAGCCTTCCCGGGACATACACTGAAGCTTTCTTT. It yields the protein CASSLPGTYTEAFF.

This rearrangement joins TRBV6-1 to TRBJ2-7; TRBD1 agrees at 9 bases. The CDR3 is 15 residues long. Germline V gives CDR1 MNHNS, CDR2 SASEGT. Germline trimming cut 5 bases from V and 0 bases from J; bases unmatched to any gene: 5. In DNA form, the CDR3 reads TGTGCCAGCAGTTATGACAGGGGGAGCTCCTACGAGCAGTACTTC. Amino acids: CASSYDRGSSYEQYF.

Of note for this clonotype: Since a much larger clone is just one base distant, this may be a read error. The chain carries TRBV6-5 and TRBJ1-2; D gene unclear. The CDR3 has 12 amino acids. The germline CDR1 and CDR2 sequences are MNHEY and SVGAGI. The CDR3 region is CASGYIQRGYTF. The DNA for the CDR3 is TGTGCCAGCGGTTACATCCAGCGTGGCTACACCTTC.

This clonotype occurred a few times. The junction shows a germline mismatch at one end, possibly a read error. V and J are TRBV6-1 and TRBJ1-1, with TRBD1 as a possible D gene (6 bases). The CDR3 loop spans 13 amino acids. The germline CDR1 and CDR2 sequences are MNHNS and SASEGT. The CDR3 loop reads CASGTTPNAEAFF. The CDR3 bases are TGTGCCAGCGGGACAACCCCGAACGCTGAAGCTTTCTTT.

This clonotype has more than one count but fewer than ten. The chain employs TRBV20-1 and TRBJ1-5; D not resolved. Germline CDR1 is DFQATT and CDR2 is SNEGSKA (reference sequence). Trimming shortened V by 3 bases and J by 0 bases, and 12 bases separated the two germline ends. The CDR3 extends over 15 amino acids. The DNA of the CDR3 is TGCAGTGCTAGGGTCCCCGTAAATAGCAATCAGCCCCAGCATTTT. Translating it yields CSARVPVNSNQPQHF.

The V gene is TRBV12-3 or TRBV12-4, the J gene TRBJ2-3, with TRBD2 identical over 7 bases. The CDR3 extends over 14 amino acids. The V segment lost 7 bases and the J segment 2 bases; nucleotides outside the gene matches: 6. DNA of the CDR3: TGTGCCAGCAACCCGGGACTACCCACAGATACGCAGTATTTT. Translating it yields CASNPGLPTDTQYF.

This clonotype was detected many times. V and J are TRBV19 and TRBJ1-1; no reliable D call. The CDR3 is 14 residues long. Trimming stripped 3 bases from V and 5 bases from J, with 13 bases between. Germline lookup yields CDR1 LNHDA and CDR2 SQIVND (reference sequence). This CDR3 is CASSILGRVTEAFF. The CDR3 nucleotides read TGTGCCAGTAGTATTCTAGGAAGAGTTACTGAAGCTTTCTTT.

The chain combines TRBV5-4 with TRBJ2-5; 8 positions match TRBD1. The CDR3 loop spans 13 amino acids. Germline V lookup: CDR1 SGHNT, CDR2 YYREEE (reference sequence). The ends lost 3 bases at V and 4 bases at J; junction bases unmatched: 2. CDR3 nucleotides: TGTGCCAGCAGCTACGACAGGGGAGAGACCCAGTACTTC. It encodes CASSYDRGETQYF.

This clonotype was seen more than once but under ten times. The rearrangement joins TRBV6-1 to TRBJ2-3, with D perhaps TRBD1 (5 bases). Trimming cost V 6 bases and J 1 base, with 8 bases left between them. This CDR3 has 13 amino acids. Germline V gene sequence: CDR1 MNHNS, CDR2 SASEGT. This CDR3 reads CASRTTGTDTQYF. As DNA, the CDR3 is TGTGCCAGCAGAACGACAGGCACAGATACGCAGTATTTT.

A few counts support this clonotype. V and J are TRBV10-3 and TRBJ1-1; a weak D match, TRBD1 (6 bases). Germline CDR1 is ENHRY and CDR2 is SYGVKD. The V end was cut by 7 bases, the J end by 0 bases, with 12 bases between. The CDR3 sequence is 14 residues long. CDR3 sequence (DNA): TGTGCCATCAAAGGGGGAGGAGTGAACACTGAAGCTTTCTTT. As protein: CAIKGGGVNTEAFF.

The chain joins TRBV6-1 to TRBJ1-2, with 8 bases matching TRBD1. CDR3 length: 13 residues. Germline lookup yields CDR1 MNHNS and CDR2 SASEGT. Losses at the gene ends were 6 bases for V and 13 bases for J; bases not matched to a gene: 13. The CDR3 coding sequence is TGTGCCAGCAGCTCCGGGGACAGGAGGCAGCGCACCTTC. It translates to CASSSGDRRQRTF.

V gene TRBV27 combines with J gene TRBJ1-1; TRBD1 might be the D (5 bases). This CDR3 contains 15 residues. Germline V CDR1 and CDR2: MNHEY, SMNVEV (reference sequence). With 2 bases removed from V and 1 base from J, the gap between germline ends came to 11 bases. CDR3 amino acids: CASSLRDGENTEAFF. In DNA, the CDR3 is TGTGCCAGCAGTTTAAGGGACGGGGAGAACACTGAAGCTTTCTTT.

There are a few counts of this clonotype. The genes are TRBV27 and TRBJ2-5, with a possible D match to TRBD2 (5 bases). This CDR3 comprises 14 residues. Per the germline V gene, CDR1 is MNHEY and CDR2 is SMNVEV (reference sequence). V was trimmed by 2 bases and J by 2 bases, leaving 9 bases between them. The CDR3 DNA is TGTGCCAGCAGTTTAATCGGCGGGCAAGAGACCCAGTACTTC. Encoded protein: CASSLIGGQETQYF.

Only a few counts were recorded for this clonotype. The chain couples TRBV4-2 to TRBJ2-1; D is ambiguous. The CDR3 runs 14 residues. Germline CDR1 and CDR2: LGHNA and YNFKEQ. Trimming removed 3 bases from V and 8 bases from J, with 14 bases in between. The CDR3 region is CASSQALDGDEQFF. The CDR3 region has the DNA TGTGCCAGCAGCCAGGCGCTGGATGGAGATGAGCAGTTCTTC.

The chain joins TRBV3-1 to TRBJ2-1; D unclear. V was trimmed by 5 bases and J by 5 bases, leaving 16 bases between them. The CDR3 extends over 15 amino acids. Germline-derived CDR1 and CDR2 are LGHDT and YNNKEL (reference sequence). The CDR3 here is CASSSTPGENNEQFF. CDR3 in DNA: TGTGCCAGCAGCTCCACCCCCGGAGAAAACAATGAGCAGTTCTTC.

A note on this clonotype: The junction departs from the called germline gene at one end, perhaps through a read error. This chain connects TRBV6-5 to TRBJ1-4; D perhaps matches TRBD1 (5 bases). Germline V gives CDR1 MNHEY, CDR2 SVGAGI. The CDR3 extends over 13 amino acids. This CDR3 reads CASSREGPEKLFF. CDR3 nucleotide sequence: TGCGCCAGCAGTAGAGAGGGACCCGAAAAACTGTTTTTT.

The CDR3 is CASSPPLDQRERYNEQFF. In DNA form, the CDR3 reads TGTGCCAGCTCACCACCGTTGGATCAGCGGGAGCGCTACAATGAGCAGTTCTTC. The chain combines TRBV18 with TRBJ2-1; TRBD2 agrees at 8 bases. This CDR3 contains 18 residues. J was trimmed by 3 bases and V by 0 bases; bases with no gene match: 10. Germline V gives CDR1 KGHSH, CDR2 LQKENI.